This passage covers 10 T cell receptor beta chains from one sample sequenced in a study of tumor-infiltrating lymphocytes in primary liver carcinoma listed by TCRdb under 2017. Sequenced using an Illumina HiSeq 2500. Starting from approximately 500 ng total RNA, TCRbeta-specific cDNA was produced by reverse transcription with a constant-region primer and ProtoScript II reverse transcriptase. Construction of the TCRbeta libraries relied on three nested rounds of multiplex PCR, following a slightly modified ARM-PCR procedure. Each of the first two PCR rounds ran for 9 to 11 cycles using multiplex TRBV1-TRBV30 forward primers together with a Cbeta reverse primer. TCRdb reprocessed the public reads (quality trimming at Q25 with fastp, clone calling with MiXCR) and kept in-frame beta chains. Rows merge per CDR3 protein into single entries with the most common DNA and genes. The sample has around 40,000 distinct CDR3 sequences on record, approximately 70% of them singletons. About 18% of the sample comes from the top ten.

Without any cell sorting, total RNA and DNA were co-extracted from about 21-30 mg of bulk tissue using the AllPrep DNA/RNA mini kit. Sequencing input: liver tumor tissue from sampling region 2. The label giving this sample's cell subset or site can be read as: tumor region T2, inferior pole. The receptors stem from a man aged 35 to 55 with primary liver carcinoma and hepatitis B virus infection.

About this clonotype: One end of the junction is discordant with germline, which a read error may explain. The chain recombines TRBV30 with TRBJ2-1; 11 bases align to TRBD2. The CDR3 spans 16 residues. The germline V gene encodes CDR1 GTSNPN and CDR2 SVGIG (reference sequence). The CDR3 region has the DNA TGTGTCTGGAGTGGTAGCGGGAGGGCCGATGGCGCTGAGCAGTTGTTC. This codes for CVWSGSGRADGAEQLF. Based on the CDR3 plus reference TRBV30 and TRBJ2-1, the full variable domain is SQTIHQWPATLVQPVGSPLSLECTVEGTSNPNLYWYRQAAGRGLQLLFYSVGIGQISSEVPQNLSASRPQDRQFILSSKKLLLSDSGFYLCVWSGSGRADGAEQLFGPGTRLTVL.

J is TRBJ2-6 and V is TRBV11-2; tentative D call: TRBD2 (6 bases). Germline V gives CDR1 SGHAT, CDR2 FQNNGV. CDR3 length: 21 amino acids. V dropped 6 bases and J dropped 0 bases, with 27 bases sitting between them. CDR3 sequence reads: CASSMGGDRGISFSGANVLTF. The DNA for the CDR3 is TGTGCCAGCAGTATGGGGGGAGACAGAGGCATTTCCTTCTCTGGGGCCAACGTCCTGACTTTC.

The chain is built from TRBV7-8 and TRBJ1-2, with D possibly matching TRBD1 (5 bases). Trimming removed 5 bases from V and 7 bases from J, with 11 bases in between. The CDR3 runs 12 residues. Germline lookup yields CDR1 SGHVS and CDR2 FQNEAQ. This CDR3 is CASSGTVCGYTF. CDR3 nucleotides: TGTGCCAGCAGCGGGACTGTCTGTGGCTACACCTTC.

The V gene is TRBV11-1, the J gene TRBJ2-7; a possible D gene is TRBD2 (6 bases). This CDR3 contains 15 residues. CDR1 SGHAT and CDR2 FQDESV come from the germline V gene (reference sequence). CDR3 nucleotide sequence: TGTATCAGCAACATAACGGGATCGGGAGAATACGAGCAGTACTTC. This gives the protein CISNITGSGEYEQYF.

About this clonotype: The junction differs from germline at one of its ends, possibly a read error. V usage is TRBV4-1 and J usage is TRBJ2-6; D may be TRBD1 or TRBD2 (5 bases each). There are 17 residues in the CDR3. Germline assignment: CDR1 MGHRA and CDR2 YSYEKL. CDR3 amino acids: CARSQVFQDSGANVLTF. DNA for the CDR3: TGCGCCAGGAGCCAAGTTTTTCAGGACTCTGGGGCCAACGTCTTGACTTTC.

This clonotype is labeled medium-sized. The J gene is TRBJ2-5, the V gene TRBV6-2 or TRBV6-3; 10 nucleotides line up with TRBD2. This CDR3 spans 13 amino acids. Trimming removed 5 bases from V and 8 bases from J; junction bases left unmatched: 5. Germline V gives CDR1 MNHEY, CDR2 SVGEGT. The CDR3, as DNA: TGTGCCAGCAGTATGGGACTAGCGAACACCCAGTACTTC. This translates into CASSMGLANTQYF.

V gene TRBV6-5 combines with J gene TRBJ2-1; no definite D call. CDR3 length: 11 residues. CDR1 and CDR2 from the germline V gene are MNHEY and SVGAGI. The CDR3 loop reads CVSSSPRKEFF. The CDR3 DNA is TGTGTTAGCAGTTCTCCTAGAAAAGAGTTCTTC.

The chain is built from TRBV11-1 and TRBJ2-4; 8 bases map to TRBD2. Germline values: CDR1 SGHAT, CDR2 FQDESV (reference sequence). CDR3 length equals 17 residues. CDR3 sequence (DNA): TGTGAAGGCAGCTTTCCCGGGAGTAGCGGGACCAAAAACATTCAGTACTTC. This sequence encodes CEGSFPGSSGTKNIQYF.

Note on this clonotype: One end of the junction fails to match germline, which may point to a read error. The chain carries TRBV6-5 and TRBJ1-2; TRBD1 matches 9 bases. The germline CDR1 and CDR2 sequences are MNHEY and SVGAGI. This CDR3 region has 15 residues. The CDR3, as DNA: TGTACCAGCAGTTACGACGGGACAGGGAGCATCGACTACACCTTC. Translating it yields CTSSYDGTGSIDYTF.

This clonotype was recorded once. The junction departs from germline at one end; a sequencing error may be responsible. J is TRBJ2-5 and V is TRBV29-1, with D tentatively TRBD1 (6 bases). Germline values: CDR1 SQVTM, CDR2 ANQGSEA. The CDR3 has 12 amino acids. CDR3 loop: CSMWGPGETQNF. In DNA, the CDR3 is TGCAGCATGTGGGGGCCAGGGGAGACCCAGAACTTC.